This TCR beta chain came from a study of patients and donors after allogeneic stem cell transplantation. TCRdb re-analysed the RT-PCR reads in MiXCR, keeping a single row per CDR3 protein. The sample has hundreds of thousands of distinct CDR3 sequences, more than 15% seen once. The material sequenced was blood, either unsorted or a sorted T cell fraction (not recorded which). This TCR was recovered from a human donor who was either an allogeneic HSCT recipient or a stem cell or donor lymphocyte infusion donor (not recorded which). It is not recorded whose cells these are; they may come from a transplant donor.

CDR3 region: CATSRDLTGGGSSYNEQFF. The CDR3 DNA sequence: TGTGCCACCAGCAGAGATCTTACGGGAGGCGGGAGCTCCTACAATGAGCAGTTCTTC. V gene TRBV15 combines with J gene TRBJ2-1, with 7 bases that match TRBD2. CDR1 and CDR2 (germline): LNHNV, YYDKDF (reference sequence). This CDR3 is built from 19 residues. Trimming removed 0 bases from V and 0 bases from J; junction bases left unmatched: 11.